One and the same sample provided the 27 T cell receptor beta chains below, sequenced in a study of T-cell memory formation after mild COVID-19. TCRdb processed the 5' RACE reads anew with MiXCR; each CDR3 protein has one entry. The table includes under 300,000 distinct CDR3 sequences, roughly 15% detected once. The sample consisted of PBMCs or a T cell subset sorted from them (not recorded which). All receptors come from a man between 18 and 35 years old who had mild COVID-19 (a few samples of this study predate the infection). Cell type and time point are not known.

The V and J genes are TRBV15 and TRBJ2-1; 8 bases line up with TRBD1. This CDR3 contains 17 residues. CDR1 is LNHNV, CDR2 YYDKDF, per germline (reference sequence). V was clipped by 5 bases and J by 6 bases; unmatched bases: 15. The CDR3 loop reads CATSLIPGQGFFNEQFF. DNA for the CDR3: TGTGCCACCAGCTTGATTCCAGGACAGGGTTTTTTCAATGAGCAGTTCTTC.

J is TRBJ2-3 and V is TRBV7-3; 7 bases are a match to TRBD1. The V and J ends lost 7 bases and 0 bases, in that order; junction bases with no gene match: 4. CDR1 is SGHTA and CDR2 is FQGTGA in the germline V gene. The CDR3 consists of 14 residues. The CDR3 DNA reads TGTGCCAGCAACAGGGGTAGAAGCACAGATACGCAGTATTTT. Its protein is CASNRGRSTDTQYF.

This clonotype showed up just a few times. V usage is TRBV5-1 and J usage is TRBJ2-5; TRBD1 or TRBD2 may be the D gene (5 bases each). Germline CDR1 reads SGHRS; CDR2 reads YFSETQ. The CDR3 consists of 13 residues. The V and J ends lost 4 bases and 7 bases respectively, with 14 bases between them. CDR3 residues: CASSPSRDGTQYF. For the CDR3, the DNA is TGCGCCAGCAGCCCCAGCAGGGACGGGACCCAGTACTTC. The full variable domain, with the rest looked up from reference TRBV5-1 and TRBJ2-5, is KAGVTQTPRYLIKTRGQQVTLSCSPISGHRSVSWYQQTPGQGLQFLFEYFSETQRNKGNFPGRFSGRQFSNSRSEMNVSTLELGDSALYLCASSPSRDGTQYFGPGTRLLVL.

J is TRBJ2-1 and V is TRBV4-3; no definite D call. The germline gives CDR1 LGHNA, CDR2 YSLEER. Trimming removed 0 bases from V and 5 bases from J, with 14 bases in between. This CDR3 contains 16 residues. In nucleotides, the CDR3 is TGCGCCAGCAGCCAAGAGGAGTATTGGGTAAACAATGAGCAGTTCTTC. It encodes CASSQEEYWVNNEQFF.

The rearrangement uses TRBV5-1 and TRBJ1-1; D perhaps matches TRBD1 (5 bases). The CDR3 runs to 15 residues. The V and J ends lost 0 bases and 1 base respectively, with 10 bases between them. Germline CDR1 is SGHRS and CDR2 is YFSETQ. The CDR3 loop reads CASSLVGDQNTEAFF. CDR3 bases: TGCGCCAGCAGCTTGGTTGGGGACCAGAACACTGAAGCTTTCTTT.

The chain has TRBV4-1 and TRBJ2-5, with D tentatively TRBD1 (6 bases). Trimming left V 4 bases short and J 0 bases short, with 15 bases between. This CDR3 has 16 amino acids. Germline CDR1 MGHRA, CDR2 YSYEKL. As DNA, the CDR3 is TGCGCCAGCAGCCGCGGTGGGGGCATGTACCAAGAGACCCAGTACTTC. Its protein is CASSRGGGMYQETQYF.

The CDR3 DNA reads as TGTGCCAGCAGCTTACAGGGGGCGTCCGGGGAGCTGTTTTTT. Its protein is CASSLQGASGELFF. V is TRBV7-2 and J is TRBJ2-2, with 8 bases identical to TRBD1. Germline-derived CDR1 and CDR2 are SGHTA and FQGNSA. The V and J ends lost 2 bases and 6 bases, in that order; junction bases with no gene match: 2. The CDR3 has 14 amino acids.

This clonotype was found a few times. DNA of the CDR3: TGCGCCAGCAGCTTGGAAGGGGGTTTCGAGCAGTACGTC. Amino acid sequence: CASSLEGGFEQYV. The J gene is TRBJ2-7, the V gene TRBV5-1; a possible D gene is TRBD1 (6 bases). CDR1 and CDR2 (germline): SGHRS, YFSETQ. This CDR3 contains 13 residues. V lost 0 bases and J lost 6, with 10 bases in between.

This clonotype was seen many times. The chain has TRBV12-3 or TRBV12-4 and TRBJ2-3, with 9 bases fitting TRBD1. This CDR3 is 15 amino acids long. Trimming removed 2 bases from V and 6 bases from J; junction bases left unmatched: 6. The CDR3 nucleotides are TGTGCCAGCAGTTTATTCGGACAGGGGTCCGATACGCAGTATTTT. Its protein product is CASSLFGQGSDTQYF.

This clonotype was picked up a small number of times. The chain recombines TRBV6-2 or TRBV6-3 with TRBJ2-7; 7 bases are a match to TRBD1. Germline V CDR1 and CDR2: MNHEY, SVGEGT. Unmatched junction bases numbered 14, after V lost 7 bases and J lost 5 bases. The CDR3 is 15 amino acids. CDR3 region: CASNPWDRDIDEQYF. CDR3 coding DNA: TGTGCCAGCAATCCTTGGGACAGAGATATAGACGAGCAGTACTTC.

This clonotype came up a few times. The V gene is TRBV4-2, the J gene TRBJ2-1, with D possibly matching TRBD2 (5 bases). V dropped 0 bases and J dropped 12 bases, with 9 bases sitting between them. The CDR3 totals 12 residues. Germline assignment: CDR1 LGHNA and CDR2 YNFKEQ. CDR3 loop: CASSQDRTSQFF. CDR3 DNA: TGTGCCAGCAGCCAAGATAGGACTTCGCAGTTCTTC.

The chain links TRBV24-1 to TRBJ2-6; D not certain. Germline CDR1 reads KGHDR; CDR2 reads SFDVKD. Deletions cut 4 bases from V and 5 bases from J, with 8 bases between. CDR3 length equals 14 residues. CDR3 DNA: TGTGCCACCAGTGAGGGTATCAGGGCCAACGTCCTGACTTTC. It encodes CATSEGIRANVLTF.

This clonotype has just a few counts. The chain carries TRBV12-3 or TRBV12-4 and TRBJ2-3, with 8 bases aligning to TRBD2. This CDR3 region has 15 residues. The junction had 2 bases not matched to a gene; V was cut back by 1 base and J by 2 bases. Here the CDR3 reads CASSLGTSFTDTQYF. CDR3 sequence (DNA): TGTGCCAGCAGTTTAGGGACTAGCTTCACAGATACGCAGTATTTT.

This clonotype was counted only a few times. The chain has TRBV10-3 and TRBJ2-5, with D possibly TRBD2 on 6 matching bases. Germline values: CDR1 ENHRY, CDR2 SYGVKD. This CDR3 is built from 12 residues. Deletions cut 8 bases from V and 2 bases from J, with 9 bases between. In DNA, the CDR3 is TGTGCCATCGGGACTCCTCAAGAGACCCAGTACTTC. Its translation: CAIGTPQETQYF.

The CDR3 DNA follows: TGTGCCAGCAGTTTCCAGCGGGGGGGGAGTGAGACCCAGTACTTC. It yields the protein CASSFQRGGSETQYF. The chain is built from TRBV6-5 and TRBJ2-5, with TRBD2 matching 10 bases. With V trimmed by 4 bases and J by 5 bases, 7 bases remained unmatched. Looked up from germline, CDR1 is MNHEY and CDR2 is SVGAGI. CDR3 length: 15 amino acids.

V usage is TRBV6-6 and J usage is TRBJ2-7; TRBD2 agrees at 12 bases. V lost 6 bases, J lost 5 bases, and 11 bases stayed unmatched. This CDR3 contains 16 residues. Per germline, CDR1 MNHNY and CDR2 SVGAGI (reference sequence). The CDR3 is CASSRSSGGASNEQYV. The CDR3 DNA sequence: TGTGCCAGCAGCCGCTCTAGCGGGGGGGCCAGCAACGAGCAGTACGTC.

The chain has TRBV7-2 and TRBJ1-4, with D tentatively TRBD1 (6 bases). The germline V and J ends were trimmed by 5 bases and 10 bases, with 20 bases remaining between them. Germline values: CDR1 SGHTA, CDR2 FQGNSA. This CDR3 region has 15 residues. CDR3 sequence: CASSPRTATYGKLFF. DNA for the CDR3: TGTGCCAGCAGCCCTCGGACAGCTACTTACGGAAAACTGTTTTTT.

The chain uses TRBV5-1 and TRBJ1-4; tentative D call: TRBD1 (5 bases). V lost 1 base and J 8 bases, leaving 12 bases between the germline ends. Germline V lookup: CDR1 SGHRS, CDR2 YFSETQ. The CDR3 loop spans 14 amino acids. The CDR3 is CASSLPGLGEKLFF. The CDR3 nucleotides are TGCGCCAGCAGCTTGCCGGGACTGGGCGAAAAACTGTTTTTT.

This clonotype was recorded many times. The chain links TRBV7-2 to TRBJ1-2; D gene uncertain. Trimming removed 5 bases from V and 5 bases from J, with 6 bases in between. The CDR3 sequence is 11 residues long. The germline gives CDR1 SGHTA, CDR2 FQGNSA. CDR3 sequence: CASSQSYGYTF. The CDR3 region has the DNA TGTGCCAGCAGCCAGAGTTATGGCTACACCTTC.

This clonotype appeared a few times. This chain connects TRBV6-5 to TRBJ1-1, with D perhaps TRBD1 (6 bases). The CDR3 extends over 13 amino acids. The V gene lost 7 bases and the J gene lost 7 bases, with 16 bases spanning the gap. Germline-derived CDR1 and CDR2 are MNHEY and SVGAGI. CDR3 loop: CASKPFTGLEAFF. The CDR3 nucleotides are TGTGCCAGCAAACCCTTCACAGGGCTTGAAGCTTTCTTT.

This sequence joins TRBV30 and TRBJ1-1, with a possible D match to TRBD1 (5 bases). Germline V gene sequence: CDR1 GTSNPN, CDR2 SVGIG (reference sequence). The V and J ends lost 7 bases and 6 bases respectively, with 12 bases between them. The CDR3 runs 11 residues. The CDR3 is CAYLPGAEAFF. CDR3 DNA: TGTGCCTACTTGCCGGGGGCTGAAGCTTTCTTT.

This clonotype was seen ten or more times. J is TRBJ2-1 and V is TRBV5-1, with D possibly being TRBD2 (5 bases). The germline V and J ends were trimmed by 4 bases and 4 bases, with 9 bases remaining between them. The CDR3 is 13 amino acids. Germline lookup yields CDR1 SGHRS and CDR2 YFSETQ. The CDR3 coding sequence is TGCGCCAGCAGCCGGGGTCAGTACAATGAGCAGTTCTTC. Its protein is CASSRGQYNEQFF.

This clonotype was recorded a few times. The chain employs TRBV14 and TRBJ1-1; 9 nucleotides align to TRBD1. J was trimmed by 5 bases and V by 1 base; bases with no gene match: 8. Per germline, CDR1 SGHDN and CDR2 FVKESK. The CDR3 extends over 16 amino acids. In nucleotides, the CDR3 is TGTGCCAGCAGCCAAGTTACAGGGGGCGATGGGACTGAAGCTTTCTTT. Amino acid sequence: CASSQVTGGDGTEAFF.

This chain uses TRBV6-2 or TRBV6-3 with TRBJ1-4; D remains unclear. This CDR3 comprises 15 residues. From germline, CDR1 is MNHEY and CDR2 SVGEGT. V lost 6 bases, J lost 5 bases, and 16 bases lay in between. The CDR3 DNA is TGTGCCAGCAGCCTGCCGCCAGCCCTCAATGAAAAACTGTTTTTT. Translated: CASSLPPALNEKLFF.

The sample holds many counts of this clonotype. The chain has TRBV7-9 and TRBJ2-2; D might be TRBD2 (5 bases). From germline, CDR1 is SEHNR and CDR2 FQNEAQ (reference sequence). The length of the CDR3 is 18 residues. V was trimmed by 5 bases and J by 2 bases, leaving 21 bases between them. The CDR3 protein is CASSTRPDTIKNTGELFF. Here the CDR3 DNA reads TGTGCCAGCAGCACTAGGCCCGACACGATAAAAAACACCGGGGAGCTGTTTTTT.

This clonotype was seen more than once but under ten times. DNA of the CDR3: TGCAGTGCTGCGGAGACGGCAGGACTGTATAATTCACCCCTCCACTTT. Encoded protein: CSAAETAGLYNSPLHF. The chain links TRBV20-1 to TRBJ1-6; D ambiguous. The CDR3 covers 16 residues. Germline lookup yields CDR1 DFQATT and CDR2 SNEGSKA (reference sequence). Trimming removed 5 bases from V and 4 bases from J, with 18 bases in between.

This clonotype was observed a few times. This sequence joins TRBV7-3 and TRBJ2-7; 9 bases match TRBD1. Germline-derived CDR1 and CDR2 are SGHTA and FQGTGA. The CDR3 has 14 amino acids. V shed 7 bases, J shed 5 bases, and the junction held 9 bases outside the gene matches. DNA for the CDR3: TGTGCCAGCAAACCCGGGACAGGGAATGACGAGCAGTACTTC. It codes for CASKPGTGNDEQYF. Supplemented by reference TRBV7-3 and TRBJ2-7, the full variable domain reads GAGVSQTPSNKVTEKGKYVELRCDPISGHTALYWYRQSLGQGPEFLIYFQGTGAADDSGLPNDRFFAVRPEGSVSTLKIQRTERGDSAVYLCASKPGTGNDEQYFGPGTRLTVT.